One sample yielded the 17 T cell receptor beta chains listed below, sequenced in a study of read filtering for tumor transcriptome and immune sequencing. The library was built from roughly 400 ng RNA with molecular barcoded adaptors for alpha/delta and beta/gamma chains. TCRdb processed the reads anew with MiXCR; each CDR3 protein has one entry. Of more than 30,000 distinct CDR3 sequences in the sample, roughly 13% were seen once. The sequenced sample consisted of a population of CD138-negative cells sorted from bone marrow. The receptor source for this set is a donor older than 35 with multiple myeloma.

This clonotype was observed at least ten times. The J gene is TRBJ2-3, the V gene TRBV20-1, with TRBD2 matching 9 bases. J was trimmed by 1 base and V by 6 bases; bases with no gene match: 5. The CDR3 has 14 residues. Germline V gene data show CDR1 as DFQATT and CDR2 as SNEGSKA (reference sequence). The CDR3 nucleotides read TGCAGTGCGATTAGCGGGAGAGGCACAGATACGCAGTATTTT. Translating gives CSAISGRGTDTQYF.

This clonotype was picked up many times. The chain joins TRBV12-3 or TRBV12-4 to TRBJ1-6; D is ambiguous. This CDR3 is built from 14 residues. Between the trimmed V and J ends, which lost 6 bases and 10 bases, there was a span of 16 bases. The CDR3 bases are TGTGCCAGCAGCCAGCCTGAAGGAACATCACCCCTCCACTTT. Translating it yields CASSQPEGTSPLHF.

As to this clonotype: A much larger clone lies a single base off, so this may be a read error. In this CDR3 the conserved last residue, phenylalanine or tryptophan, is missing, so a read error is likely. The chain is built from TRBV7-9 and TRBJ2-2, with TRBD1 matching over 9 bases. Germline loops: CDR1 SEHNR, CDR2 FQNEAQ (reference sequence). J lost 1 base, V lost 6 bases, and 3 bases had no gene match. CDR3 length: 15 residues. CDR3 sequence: CASRGGQGNTGELFI. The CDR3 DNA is TGTGCCAGCAGGGGGGGACAGGGGAACACCGGGGAGCTGTTTATT.

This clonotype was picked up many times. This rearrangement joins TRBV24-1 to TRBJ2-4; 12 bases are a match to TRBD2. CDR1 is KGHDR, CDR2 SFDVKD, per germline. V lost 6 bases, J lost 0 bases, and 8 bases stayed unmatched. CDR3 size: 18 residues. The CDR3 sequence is CATSLASGRDLAKNIQYF. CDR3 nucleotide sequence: TGTGCCACCAGTCTGGCTAGCGGGAGGGACCTAGCCAAAAACATTCAGTACTTC.

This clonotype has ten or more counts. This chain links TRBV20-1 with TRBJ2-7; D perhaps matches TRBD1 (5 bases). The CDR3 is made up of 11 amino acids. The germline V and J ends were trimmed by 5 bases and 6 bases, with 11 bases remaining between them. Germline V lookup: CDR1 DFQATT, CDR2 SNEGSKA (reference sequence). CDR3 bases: TGCAGTGCTCCGGACACGGGCGAGCAGTACTTC. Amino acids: CSAPDTGEQYF.

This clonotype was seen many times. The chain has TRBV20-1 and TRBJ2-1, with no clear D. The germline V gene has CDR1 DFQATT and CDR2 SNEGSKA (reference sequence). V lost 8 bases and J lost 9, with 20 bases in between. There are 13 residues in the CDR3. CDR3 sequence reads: CSKGPSKVGEQFF. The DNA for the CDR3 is TGCAGTAAGGGTCCCTCAAAGGTCGGTGAGCAGTTCTTC.

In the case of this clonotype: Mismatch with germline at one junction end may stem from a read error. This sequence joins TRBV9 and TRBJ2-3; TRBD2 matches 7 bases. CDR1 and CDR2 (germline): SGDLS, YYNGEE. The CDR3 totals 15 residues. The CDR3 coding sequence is TGTGCCCGCAGCTCTGGACTAGGAAGCACAGATACGCAGTACTTT. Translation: CARSSGLGSTDTQYF. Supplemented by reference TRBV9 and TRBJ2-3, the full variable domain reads DSGVTQTPKHLITATGQRVTLRCSPRSGDLSVYWYQQSLDQGLQFLIQYYNGEERAKGNILERFSAQQFPDLHSELNLSSLELGDSALYFCARSSGLGSTDTQYFGPGTRLTVL.

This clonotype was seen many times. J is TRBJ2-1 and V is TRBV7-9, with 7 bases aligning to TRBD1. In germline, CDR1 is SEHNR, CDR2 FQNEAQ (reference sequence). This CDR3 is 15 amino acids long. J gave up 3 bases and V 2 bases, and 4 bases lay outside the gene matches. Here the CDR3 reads CASSLLTGNYNEQFF. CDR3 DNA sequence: TGTGCCAGCAGCTTACTGACAGGGAACTACAATGAGCAGTTCTTC.

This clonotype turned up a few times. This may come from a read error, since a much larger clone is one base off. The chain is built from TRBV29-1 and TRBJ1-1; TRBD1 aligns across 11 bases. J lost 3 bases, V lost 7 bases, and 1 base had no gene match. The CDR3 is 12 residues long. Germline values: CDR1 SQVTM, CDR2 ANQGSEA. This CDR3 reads CSGGQGDTEAFF. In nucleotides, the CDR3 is TGCAGCGGGGGACAGGGGGACACTGAAGCTTTCTTT.

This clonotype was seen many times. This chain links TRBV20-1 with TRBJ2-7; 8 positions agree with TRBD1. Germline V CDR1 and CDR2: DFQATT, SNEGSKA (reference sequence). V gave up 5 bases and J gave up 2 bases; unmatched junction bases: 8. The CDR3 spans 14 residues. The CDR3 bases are TGCAGTGCTTATTCCGCACAGGGGGCCTACGAGCAGTACTTC. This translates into CSAYSAQGAYEQYF.

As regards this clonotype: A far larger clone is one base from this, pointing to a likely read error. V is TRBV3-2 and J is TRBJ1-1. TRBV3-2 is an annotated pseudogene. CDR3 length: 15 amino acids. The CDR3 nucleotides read TGTGCCAGCAGCCACAGCCCGCTGGTTGTGACTGAAGCTTTCTTT. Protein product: CASSHSPLVVTEAFF.

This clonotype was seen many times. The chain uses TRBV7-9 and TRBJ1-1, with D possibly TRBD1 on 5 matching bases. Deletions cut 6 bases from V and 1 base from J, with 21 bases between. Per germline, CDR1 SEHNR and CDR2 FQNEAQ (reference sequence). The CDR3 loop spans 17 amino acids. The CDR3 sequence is CASRPRGRDGGNTEAFF. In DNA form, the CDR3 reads TGTGCCAGCAGACCGAGAGGCCGGGACGGAGGGAACACTGAAGCTTTCTTT.

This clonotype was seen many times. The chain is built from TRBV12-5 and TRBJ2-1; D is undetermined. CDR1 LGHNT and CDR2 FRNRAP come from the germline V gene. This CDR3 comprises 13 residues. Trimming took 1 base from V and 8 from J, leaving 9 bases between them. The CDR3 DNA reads TGTGCTAGTGGTTTGGCAATTTTGGATGAGCAGTTCTTC. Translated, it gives CASGLAILDEQFF. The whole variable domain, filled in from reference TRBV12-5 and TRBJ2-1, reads DARVTQTPRHKVTEMGQEVTMRCQPILGHNTVFWYRQTMMQGLELLAYFRNRAPLDDSGMPKDRFSAEMPDATLATLKIQPSEPRDSAVYFCASGLAILDEQFFGPGTRLTVL.

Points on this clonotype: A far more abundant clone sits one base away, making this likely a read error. The CDR3 loop is CASSIDEGTEAFF. The CDR3 coding sequence is TGTGCCAGCAGCATCGACGAGGGGACTGAAGCTTTCTTT. This chain links TRBV5-1 with TRBJ1-1, with D maybe TRBD1 (5 bases). CDR1 is SGHRS and CDR2 is YFSETQ in the germline V gene. CDR3 length: 13 residues.

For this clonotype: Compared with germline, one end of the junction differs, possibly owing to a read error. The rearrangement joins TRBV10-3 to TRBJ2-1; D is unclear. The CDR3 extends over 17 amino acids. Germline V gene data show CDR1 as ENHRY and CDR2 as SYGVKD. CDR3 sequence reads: CAIRESKDGASYNEQFF. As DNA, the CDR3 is TGTGCCATCAGAGAGTCTAAGGACGGAGCCTCCTACAATGAGCAGTTCTTC.

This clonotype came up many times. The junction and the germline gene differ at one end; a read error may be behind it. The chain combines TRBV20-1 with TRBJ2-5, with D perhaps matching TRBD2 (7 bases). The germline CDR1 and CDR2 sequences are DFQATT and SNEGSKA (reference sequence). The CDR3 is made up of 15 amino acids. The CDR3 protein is CSAQLLGGDQETQYF. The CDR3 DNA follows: TGCAGTGCCCAACTTCTAGGGGGGGACCAGGAGACCCAGTACTTC.

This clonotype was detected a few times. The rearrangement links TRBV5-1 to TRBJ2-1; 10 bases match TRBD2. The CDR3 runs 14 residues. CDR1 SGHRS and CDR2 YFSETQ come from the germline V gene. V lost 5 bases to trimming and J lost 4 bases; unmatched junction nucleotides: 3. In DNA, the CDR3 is TGCGCCAGCAGAGAGCGGGAGGGTTACAATGAGCAGTTCTTC. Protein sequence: CASREREGYNEQFF.